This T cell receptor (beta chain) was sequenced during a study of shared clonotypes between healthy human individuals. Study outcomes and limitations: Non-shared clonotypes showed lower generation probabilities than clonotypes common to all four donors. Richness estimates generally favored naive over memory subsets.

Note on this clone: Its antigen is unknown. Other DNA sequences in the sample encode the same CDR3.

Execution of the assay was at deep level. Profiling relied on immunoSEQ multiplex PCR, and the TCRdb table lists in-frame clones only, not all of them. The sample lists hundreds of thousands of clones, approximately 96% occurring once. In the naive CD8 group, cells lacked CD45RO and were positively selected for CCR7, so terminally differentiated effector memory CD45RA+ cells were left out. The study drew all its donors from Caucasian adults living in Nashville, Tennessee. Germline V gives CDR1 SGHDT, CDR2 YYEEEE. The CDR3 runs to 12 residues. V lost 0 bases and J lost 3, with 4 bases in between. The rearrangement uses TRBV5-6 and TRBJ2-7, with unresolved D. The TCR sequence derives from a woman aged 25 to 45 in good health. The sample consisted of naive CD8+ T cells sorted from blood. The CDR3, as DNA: TGTGCCAGCAGCTTGGCAAGCTACGAGCAGTACTTC. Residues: CASSLASYEQYF. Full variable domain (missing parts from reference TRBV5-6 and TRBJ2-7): DAGVTQSPTHLIKTRGQQVTLRCSPKSGHDTVSWYQQALGQGPQFIFQYYEEEERQRGNFPDRFSGHQFPNYSSELNVNALLLGDSALYLCASSLASYEQYFGPGTRLTVT.